Included here is one T cell receptor (beta chain) sequence, with context. No antigen is known for it. The germline V gene encodes CDR1 GTSNPN and CDR2 SVGIG (reference sequence). The CDR3 spans 14 residues. V trimming: 2 bases; J trimming: 3 bases; junction bases outside the gene matches: 5. Healthy people donating bone marrow made up the donors. The sample belongs to a study of cytomegalovirus exposure and HLA in healthy donors. The primer mix had 60 Vbeta and 13 Jbeta primers. The assay was immunoSEQ multiplex PCR, and TCRdb's table has in-frame clones only and misses some. Of approximately 150,000 clones in the sample, 70% to 80% are singletons; the top ten hold 1.3%. Study-wide results and caveats: Equally common other TCR beta chains were less clonally expanded than HLA-associated ones, a later analysis found.

The source material was PBMCs. The chain carries TRBV30 and TRBJ1-2, with 8 nucleotides matching TRBD1. This receptor was obtained from a man younger than 45 in good health and CMV-seronegative. The CDR3 DNA reads as TGTGCCTGGAGTTCAGGGGGCGAGCACTATGGCTACACCTTC. Protein: CAWSSGGEHYGYTF.